A selection of T cell receptor beta chains follows, all from one sample in a study of cytomegalovirus exposure and HLA in healthy donors. This table comes from immunoSEQ multiplex PCR, and its TCRdb copy is limited to in-frame clones, with some not included. The data hold some 170,000 clones, with around 77% observed a single time. Sample: PBMCs. These receptors were taken from a woman aged 40 to 50 in good health and CMV-seronegative. CDR3s include the opening cysteine and the closing phenylalanine or tryptophan.

V gene: TRBV13; J gene: TRBJ2-1; CDR3 protein: CASSQGTGGGNEQFF
V gene: TRBV10-3; J gene: TRBJ2-1; CDR3 protein: CATRPGQGNEQFF
V gene: TRBV11-3; J gene: TRBJ2-1; CDR3 protein: CASSERGRAYNEQFF
V gene: TRBV9; J gene: TRBJ1-4; CDR3 protein: CASSLAGITNEKLFF
V gene: TRBV9; J gene: TRBJ1-1; CDR3 protein: CASSVGTVNTEAFF
V gene: TRBV6-1; J gene: TRBJ2-3; CDR3 protein: CASRDSYTQYF
V gene: TRBV28; J gene: TRBJ2-3; CDR3 protein: CAEGEEGTDTQYF
V gene: TRBV5-1; J gene: TRBJ2-3; CDR3 protein: CASSYGLAGAPGTQYF
V gene: TRBV19; J gene: TRBJ2-7; CDR3 protein: CASSPGTDTYEQYF
V gene: TRBV28; J gene: TRBJ1-4; CDR3 protein: CASSSSQTGSGEKLFF
V gene: TRBV2; J gene: TRBJ2-7; CDR3 protein: CASSADTASYEQYF
V gene: TRBV5-1; J gene: TRBJ2-6; CDR3 protein: CASRHPWAGVSGANVLTF
V gene: TRBV5-1; J gene: TRBJ2-7; CDR3 protein: CASSNPGLDYEQYF
V gene: TRBV29-1; J gene: TRBJ2-5; CDR3 protein: CSGGRGETQYF
V gene: TRBV21-1; J gene: TRBJ2-7; CDR3 protein: CAREGQGDYEQYF
V gene: TRBV5-1; J gene: TRBJ1-1; CDR3 protein: CASSLGWAQNTEAFF
V gene: TRBV18; J gene: TRBJ2-7; CDR3 protein: CASSQGTTGIYEQYF
V gene: TRBV28; J gene: TRBJ1-2; CDR3 protein: CASSPHQGGGADGYTF
V gene: TRBV28; J gene: TRBJ1-4; CDR3 protein: CASSSPGGVGEKLFF
V gene: TRBV30; J gene: TRBJ1-5; CDR3 protein: CAWSVRQGIQPQHF
V gene: TRBV2; J gene: TRBJ1-3; CDR3 protein: CASSSELRSGNTIYF
V gene: TRBV10-1; J gene: TRBJ1-2; CDR3 protein: CASSEPNRGTGSYGYTF